This entry lists 2 T cell receptor beta chains sequenced from one sample in a study of long-term antiretroviral therapy in people with HIV. This was the immunoSEQ v3.0 assay at survey level. TCRdb keeps only in-frame clones here, not all; method: immunoSEQ multiplex PCR. Among about 20,000 clones, 76% were seen once, and the ten largest hold 15%. Sequences were derived from unsorted PBMCs, sampled 2.5 years before starting antiretroviral therapy. All receptors come from a woman aged 45-59 years with HIV.

V and J are TRBV5-1 and TRBJ1-3; the D is unclear. V lost 2 bases, J lost 0 bases, and 9 bases lay in between. This CDR3 comprises 15 residues. Germline CDR1 and CDR2: SGHRS and YFSETQ. The chain's CDR3 is CASSLGEASGNTIYF. The CDR3 DNA reads as TGCGCCAGCAGCTTAGGTGAGGCCTCTGGAAACACCATATATTTT. The variable domain in full, with the rest retrieved from reference TRBV5-1 and TRBJ1-3, is KAGVTQTPRYLIKTRGQQVTLSCSPISGHRSVSWYQQTPGQGLQFLFEYFSETQRNKGNFPGRFSGRQFSNSRSEMNVSTLELGDSALYLCASSLGEASGNTIYFGEGSWLTVV.

CDR3: CASSRAGVGGELFF. CDR3 bases: TGTGCCAGTAGTCGGGCGGGTGTGGGCGGGGAGCTGTTTTTT. The rearrangement uses TRBV19 and TRBJ2-2, with a tentative D call TRBD2 (5 bases). Germline CDR1 and CDR2: LNHDA and SQIVND (reference sequence). This CDR3 comprises 14 residues. Trimming stripped 5 bases from V and 7 bases from J, with 14 bases between.